What follows are 21 T cell receptor beta chains derived from one specimen sequenced in a study of blood T cell repertoires in COVID-19. Libraries were prepared by immunoSEQ multiplex PCR; TCRdb keeps only in-frame clonotypes and omits some of them. Of about 68,000 clones in the sample, 60% to 85% were seen once. The sequenced sample consisted of peripheral blood. The receptor set was obtained from a human donor in a cohort sampled during active COVID-19.

The rearrangement uses TRBV10-1 and TRBJ2-1, with 13 bases lining up with TRBD2. Losses at the gene ends were 7 bases for V and 6 bases for J; bases not matched to a gene: 6. The CDR3 length is 15 residues. Germline V gene data show CDR1 as WNHNN and CDR2 as SYGVQD (reference sequence). The DNA of the CDR3 is TGCGCCAGCACCTCACTAGCGGGAGGGCCCAATGAGCAGTTCTTC. This gives the protein CASTSLAGGPNEQFF.

The chain links TRBV9 to TRBJ1-5; D is ambiguous. The length of the CDR3 is 14 residues. Germline loops: CDR1 SGDLS, CDR2 YYNGEE. Trimming stripped 0 bases from V and 6 bases from J, with 10 bases between. The CDR3 coding sequence is TGTGCCAGCAGCGTAGGGGCAGGTCGTCAGCCCCAGCATTTT. Protein product: CASSVGAGRQPQHF.

The CDR3 bases are TGTGCCAGCAGCGACCTAGCTGGCTACACCTTC. This codes for CASSDLAGYTF. This chain links TRBV7-2 with TRBJ1-2; D gene uncertain. From germline, CDR1 is SGHTA and CDR2 FQGNSA. Between the trimmed V and J ends, which lost 5 bases and 7 bases, there was a span of 8 bases. CDR3 size: 11 residues.

CDR3 residues: CASLLRDFYSGNTIYF. The CDR3 bases are TGCGCCAGCCTACTACGGGATTTCTACTCTGGAAACACCATATATTTT. The chain employs TRBV5-1 and TRBJ1-3; D gene uncertain. V gave up 7 bases and J gave up 0 bases, with 17 bases separating them. The CDR3 consists of 16 residues. CDR1 SGHRS and CDR2 YFSETQ come from the germline V gene.

This clone occurred once. The V call is TRBV3-1 (or the pseudogene TRBV3-2), the J call TRBJ1-6; D is unresolved. The germline gives CDR1 LGHDT, CDR2 YNNKEL (reference sequence). The CDR3 totals 15 residues. V lost 0 bases, J lost 0 bases, and 3 bases lay in between. DNA of the CDR3: TGTGCCAGCAGCCAAGATAGCTCCTATAATTCACCCCTCCACTTT. The encoded protein is CASSQDSSYNSPLHF.

The J gene is TRBJ1-5, the V gene TRBV3-1 (or the pseudogene TRBV3-2), with 12 bases matching TRBD1. This CDR3 region has 19 residues. Germline trimming cut 4 bases from V and 4 bases from J; bases unmatched to any gene: 14. Germline V gives CDR1 LGHDT, CDR2 YNNKEL (reference sequence). The CDR3 DNA sequence: TGTGCCAGCAGCCTTGGGGTGGGACAGGGGGCCCGTGCGAATCAGCCCCAGCATTTT. Translated: CASSLGVGQGARANQPQHF.

The rearrangement uses TRBV6-5 and TRBJ2-1; TRBD1 matches at 7 bases. Germline V gene sequence: CDR1 MNHEY, CDR2 SVGAGI. The CDR3 sequence is 13 residues long. V shed 6 bases and J 8 bases; nucleotides not matched to a gene: 7. CDR3 in amino acids: CASRSDRDHEQFF. The CDR3 DNA follows: TGTGCCAGCAGATCAGACAGGGATCATGAGCAGTTCTTC.

This clone has only a few counts. V and J are TRBV7-9 and TRBJ2-2; possibly TRBD2 for D (5 bases). Germline CDR1 and CDR2: SEHNR and FQNEAQ (reference sequence). This CDR3 has 16 residues. Trimming took off 3 bases at V and 4 bases at J, with 15 bases between the two ends. The CDR3 bases are TGTGCCAGCAGCTTCGGAATAGGGAGACTCACCGGGGAGCTGTTTTTT. Translated: CASSFGIGRLTGELFF.

The chain couples TRBV7-2 to TRBJ1-6; D gene uncertain. V lost 1 base and J 8 bases, leaving 18 bases between the germline ends. This CDR3 is 17 amino acids long. Germline CDR1 and CDR2: SGHTA and FQGNSA. The CDR3 loop is CASSLEAGFNSYSPLHF. The CDR3 DNA is TGTGCCAGCAGCTTAGAGGCAGGTTTTAATTCTTATTCACCCCTCCACTTT.

J is TRBJ2-2 and V is TRBV28; D is perhaps TRBD1 (7 bases). CDR1 MDHEN and CDR2 SYDVKM come from the germline V gene. Between the trimmed V and J ends, which lost 6 bases and 6 bases, there was a span of 14 bases. The CDR3 has 14 residues. CDR3 sequence (DNA): TGTGCCAGCAGGTTGCAGGGGGGCCCCGGGGAGCTGTTTTTT. It codes for CASRLQGGPGELFF.

The chain links TRBV13 to TRBJ1-6, with D maybe TRBD1 (5 bases). The CDR3 runs 17 residues. Germline V lookup: CDR1 PRHDT, CDR2 FYEKMQ (reference sequence). Deletions cut 1 base from V and 5 bases from J, with 15 bases between. CDR3 sequence reads: CASSLAPGIGDNSPLHF. For the CDR3, the DNA is TGTGCCAGCAGCTTAGCCCCAGGGATAGGGGATAATTCACCCCTCCACTTT.

In nucleotides, the CDR3 is TGTGCCAGCAGCTTATGGGGTAGCGGGGATACGCAGTATTTT. It is translated as CASSLWGSGDTQYF. The gene calls are TRBV7-2 and TRBJ2-3; 7 nucleotides align to TRBD2. Trimming took 2 bases from V and 6 from J; bases not matched to a gene: 5. The length of the CDR3 is 14 residues. Per germline, CDR1 SGHTA and CDR2 FQGNSA. The entire variable domain, with the rest obtained from reference TRBV7-2 and TRBJ2-3, is as follows: GAGVSQSPSNKVTEKGKDVELRCDPISGHTALYWYRQSLGQGLEFLIYFQGNSAPDKSGLPSDRFSAERTGGSVSTLTIQRTQQEDSAVYLCASSLWGSGDTQYFGPGTRLTVL.

This clone occurred once. The gene calls are TRBV28 and TRBJ1-2, with TRBD1 identical over 8 bases. In germline, CDR1 is MDHEN, CDR2 SYDVKM. V trimming: 6 bases; J trimming: 3 bases; junction bases outside the gene matches: 6. The CDR3 is 14 residues long. CDR3 protein: CASSLTGDDYGYTF. CDR3 coding DNA: TGTGCCAGCAGCTTGACAGGGGACGACTATGGCTACACCTTC.

This clone was recorded a few times. The chain links TRBV29-1 to TRBJ2-2, with 16 bases lining up with TRBD2. This CDR3 spans 16 amino acids. J gave up 1 base and V 6 bases, and 2 bases lay outside the gene matches. CDR1 and CDR2 (germline): SQVTM, ANQGSEA. The CDR3 sequence is CSVGTSGRVNTGELFF. DNA for the CDR3: TGCAGCGTCGGGACTAGCGGGAGGGTGAACACCGGGGAGCTGTTTTTT.

The chain uses TRBV27 and TRBJ1-3; tentatively, D is TRBD1 (6 bases). CDR1 and CDR2 from the germline V gene are MNHEY and SMNVEV (reference sequence). This CDR3 contains 17 residues. With 5 bases removed from V and 0 bases from J, the gap between germline ends came to 17 bases. CDR3 amino acids: CASSTYRAGSSGNTIYF. The DNA of the CDR3 is TGTGCCAGCAGTACTTACAGGGCTGGGAGCTCTGGAAACACCATATATTTT.

This clone was counted a few times. The chain employs TRBV10-3 and TRBJ2-1, with 11 bases aligning to TRBD2. Germline CDR1 ENHRY, CDR2 SYGVKD. The junction had 9 bases not matched to a gene; V was cut back by 10 bases and J by 7 bases. CDR3 length: 14 amino acids. The DNA of the CDR3 is TGTGCCACCCACGGGGTAGCGGGGGGGAATGAGCAGTTCTTC. Its protein product is CATHGVAGGNEQFF.

This chain uses TRBV27 with TRBJ2-3; D may be TRBD2 (5 bases). Trimming cost V 3 bases and J 6 bases, with 16 bases left between them. Germline V CDR1 and CDR2: MNHEY, SMNVEV (reference sequence). The CDR3 has 15 residues. The chain's CDR3 is CASSFFLAEKDTQYF. Here the CDR3 DNA reads TGTGCCAGCAGTTTCTTCCTAGCCGAAAAGGATACGCAGTATTTT.

This clone is a singleton in its sample. The chain combines TRBV28 with TRBJ2-7; TRBD1 is a possible D gene (5 bases). The CDR3 has 11 amino acids. The germline gives CDR1 MDHEN, CDR2 SYDVKM. V gave up 5 bases and J gave up 5 bases, with 7 bases separating them. The CDR3 sequence: CASSLRDEQYF. The CDR3 coding sequence is TGTGCCAGCAGTCTCAGGGACGAGCAGTACTTC. The full variable domain, completed using reference TRBV28 and TRBJ2-7, is DVKVTQSSRYLVKRTGEKVFLECVQDMDHENMFWYRQDPGLGLRLIYFSYDVKMKEKGDIPEGYSVSREKKERFSLILESASTNQTSMYLCASSLRDEQYFGPGTRLTVT.

The rearrangement uses TRBV5-4 and TRBJ1-4, with 9 bases identical to TRBD1. The CDR3 is 14 residues long. Germline loops: CDR1 SGHNT, CDR2 YYREEE (reference sequence). J was trimmed by 10 bases and V by 4 bases; bases with no gene match: 8. The CDR3 sequence is CASSATGGRGKLFF. The DNA for the CDR3 is TGTGCCAGCAGCGCCACAGGGGGCAGGGGAAAACTGTTTTTT.

The V gene is TRBV29-1, the J gene TRBJ2-1; possible D gene TRBD1, 6 bases. This CDR3 is built from 12 residues. Germline lookup yields CDR1 SQVTM and CDR2 ANQGSEA. V was clipped by 3 bases and J by 7 bases, with 10 bases between them. CDR3 in DNA: TGCAGCGTTGAGATTACAGGGAATGAGCAGTTCTTC. As protein: CSVEITGNEQFF.

The chain joins TRBV5-4 to TRBJ2-3; 8 bases line up with TRBD2. Germline V CDR1 and CDR2: SGHNT, YYREEE (reference sequence). V shed 4 bases and J 2 bases; nucleotides not matched to a gene: 15. This CDR3 region has 18 residues. The CDR3 region has the DNA TGTGCCAGCAGCCCGCTGAGGTACGCGGGAGGAGACACAGATACGCAGTATTTT. This codes for CASSPLRYAGGDTDTQYF.